This T cell receptor beta chain emerged from a study of blood T cell repertoires in COVID-19. Data came from immunoSEQ multiplex PCR; TCRdb stores just in-frame clones and leaves some out. The sample has roughly 110,000 clones; about 79% are singletons. The CDR3 totals 15 residues. The V gene end was trimmed by 4 bases and the J gene end by 4 bases; junction bases not matched to a gene: 9. Germline V lookup: CDR1 PRHDT, CDR2 FYEKMQ (reference sequence). The sample was peripheral blood. The TCR comes from a man older than 75 with COVID-19, enrolled during active disease. This chain links TRBV13 with TRBJ2-7, with 8 bases lining up with TRBD2. CDR3 residues: CASSSIQAGVYEQYF. The CDR3 bases are TGTGCCAGCAGCTCGATTCAAGCGGGAGTATACGAGCAGTACTTC.